This T cell receptor (beta chain) was recorded in a study of cytomegalovirus exposure and HLA in healthy donors. On this clone: Its specificity is unknown.

Germline V CDR1 and CDR2: LGHNA, YSLEER. J gave up 4 bases and V 0 bases, and 2 bases lay outside the gene matches. There are 15 residues in the CDR3. A multiplex PCR was run with 60 Vbeta primers and 13 Jbeta primers. TCRdb keeps only in-frame clones here, not all; method: immunoSEQ multiplex PCR. This table has 100,000 to 150,000 clones, around three quarters appearing once. Study-level findings and limits: A list of about 160 TCR beta chains associated with cytomegalovirus was given. Excluded: some indistinguishable V segments such as TRBV6-2 and TRBV6-3. Judged likely to be a sequencing artifact was a cluster of highly shared sequence variants.

This TCR came from a man under 40 in good health and CMV-seronegative. The V call is TRBV4-3, the J call TRBJ2-7, with 11 bases identical to TRBD2. The sequencing sample was made of PBMCs. The CDR3 nucleotides read TGCGCCAGCAGCCAAGAGTCTAGCGGGAGGTACGAGCAGTACTTC. Protein: CASSQESSGRYEQYF.